Below are 2 T cell receptor beta chains sequenced from a single sample in a study of blood T cell repertoires in COVID-19. Produced via immunoSEQ multiplex PCR; TCRdb's table is partial and in-frame only. The sample includes 250,000 to 300,000 clones, 75% to 85% of them seen just once. Sequencing was carried out using peripheral blood. These receptors were collected from a man over 45 with active or convalescent COVID-19.

V is TRBV7-9 and J is TRBJ2-3; no firm D call. Germline V gene sequence: CDR1 SEHNR, CDR2 FQNEAQ (reference sequence). The CDR3 length is 16 residues. V was pared by 5 bases and J by 6 bases, with 21 bases between. The CDR3 region is CASSNPAFVGEDTQYF. The CDR3 DNA follows: TGTGCCAGCAGCAATCCAGCTTTCGTGGGCGAGGATACGCAGTATTTT.

Comments on this clone: Other DNA sequences in the sample encode the same CDR3. This chain uses TRBV5-1 with TRBJ2-3; TRBD2 matches 13 bases. Looked up from germline, CDR1 is SGHRS and CDR2 is YFSETQ. V lost 2 bases and J lost 3; bases outside the gene matches: 0. The CDR3 is made up of 15 amino acids. The CDR3 DNA sequence: TGCGCCAGCAGCTTACTAGCGGGAGGGACAGATACGCAGTATTTT. Protein: CASSLLAGGTDTQYF.